A selection of T cell receptor beta chains follows, all from one sample in a study of OX40 agonist ivuxolimab in advanced cancers. Profiling relied on immunoSEQ multiplex PCR, and the TCRdb table lists in-frame clones only, not all of them. The sample comprises roughly 56,000 clones, about 88% of which are singletons, and over 0.65% rests with the top ten. The specimen was CD4+ or CD8+ T cells sorted from blood, collected in a trial of the OX40 agonist ivuxolimab. These receptors originate from an adult with an advanced solid tumor such as melanoma, head and neck, liver or kidney cancer. The CDR3 runs from the conserved cysteine through the conserved F or W. A D gene is named only where the DNA matches it firmly. For some rows the clone size is stated as once, few or many, or as a class when expanded; others skip it.

TRBJ1-4,TRBV30,-,-,TGTGCCTGGAGTAGGGGTAGGCCTGATGGGGAAAAACTGTTTTTT,CAWSRGRPDGEKLFF
TRBJ2-7,TRBV6-5,-,-,TGTGCCAGCTCAATTGACTCCCACAGGGCGGTCGAGCAGTACTTC,CASSIDSHRAVEQYF
TRBJ1-2,TRBV4-2,-,-,TGTGCCAGCAGCCAAGACAGGGGCAACTATGGCTACACCTTC,CASSQDRGNYGYTF
TRBJ2-1,TRBV19,TRBD2,once,TGTGCCAGTAGTATGGGACTAGCGGGCAATGAGCAGTTCTTC,CASSMGLAGNEQFF
TRBJ1-4,TRBV6-5,-,once,TGTGCCAGCAGCCGAAGTAGGGAAAAACTGTTTTTT,CASSRSREKLFF
TRBJ1-1,TRBV30,-,few,TGTGCCTGGAGTGTTGGAACTGAAGCTTTCTTT,CAWSVGTEAFF
TRBJ2-6,TRBV7-8,-,-,TGTGCCAGCAGCTTAGCGCCCAGCTCTGGGGCCAACGTCCTGACTTTC,CASSLAPSSGANVLTF
TRBJ1-4,TRBV2,-,-,TGTGCCAGCAGTAAGGGACACCCGATGTATAATGAAAAACTGTTTTTT,CASSKGHPMYNEKLFF
TRBJ1-5,TRBV11-2,-,-,TGTGCCAGCAGCTTAATAAGGGGATATCAGCCCCAGCATTTT,CASSLIRGYQPQHF
TRBJ1-2,TRBV30,-,-,TGTGCCTGGAGTGTATTCGCCACGGTCAGAAACTATGGCTACACCTTC,CAWSVFATVRNYGYTF
TRBJ2-5,TRBV6-1,TRBD2,-,TGTGCCAGCAGAGCTAGCGGAGAAGAGACCCAGTACTTC,CASRASGEETQYF
TRBJ2-5,TRBV7-2,TRBD2,-,TGTGCCAGCAGCAAAACTAGCGGGGGCTACCAAGAGACCCAGTACTTC,CASSKTSGGYQETQYF
TRBJ1-2,TRBV9,TRBD1,-,TGTGCCAGCAGCGTAGACCCCTCCGGACAGGGGGATGGCTACACCTTC,CASSVDPSGQGDGYTF
TRBJ2-5,TRBV6-6,-,-,TGTGCCAGCAGTTCTACAGGCCAAGAGACCCAGTACTTC,CASSSTGQETQYF
TRBJ2-3,TRBV29-1,-,-,TGCAGCGTTGAAGGCCTAAGGACTAGCACAGATACGCAGTATTTT,CSVEGLRTSTDTQYF
TRBJ2-2,TRBV27,-,few,TGTGCCAGCAGTTTATTAGGGGCGAGTAGTGGCGGGGAGCTGTTTTTT,CASSLLGASSGGELFF
TRBJ2-5,TRBV27,-,-,TGTGCCAGCAGTTTAAAGGGCGGGGCCTACCAAGAGACCCAGTACTTC,CASSLKGGAYQETQYF
TRBJ1-3,TRBV6-1,TRBD1,-,TGTGCCAGCAGTGCTGACCGGACAGGGGCTGGAAACACCATATATTTT,CASSADRTGAGNTIYF
TRBJ2-7,TRBV6-5,-,few,TGTGCCAGCAGTAGTTTAGGGAGGGAGCAGTACTTC,CASSSLGREQYF
TRBJ2-4,TRBV15,-,-,TGTGCCACCAGTGAGGCAGGGAGACCCAAAAACATTCAGTACTTC,CATSEAGRPKNIQYF
TRBJ1-2,TRBV5-6,TRBD1,-,TGTGCCAGCAGCTTGCTTACAGGGGGCCGTCGCTTCTATGGCTACACCTTC,CASSLLTGGRRFYGYTF
TRBJ2-5,TRBV5-1,-,-,TGCGCCAGCAGCTTGGATAACTTAGCCATCAGAGAAAAAGAGACCCAGTACTTC,CASSLDNLAIREKETQYF
TRBJ2-5,TRBV4-2,TRBD2,-,TGTGCCAGCAGCCAAGGGGGGACTAGCGAAGAGACCCAGTACTTC,CASSQGGTSEETQYF
TRBJ2-7,TRBV19,-,-,TGTGCCAGTAGGTACCGGGACGGCCCCTACGAGCAGTACTTC,CASRYRDGPYEQYF
TRBJ1-6,TRBV19,TRBD1,-,TGTGCCAGTACGGGACAGGGCAGTTCACCCCTCCACTTT,CASTGQGSSPLHF
TRBJ2-7,TRBV5-6,TRBD2,-,TGTGCCAGCAGCTTGAGCGGGACCTACGAGCAGTACTTC,CASSLSGTYEQYF
TRBJ2-3,TRBV2,TRBD2,-,TGTGCCAGCACCAGAAGGACTAGCGGAACAGATACGCAGTATTTT,CASTRRTSGTDTQYF
TRBJ1-4,TRBV4-1,TRBD1,once,TGCGCCAGCAGCTCGACAGGGCTGAATGAAAAACTGTTTTTT,CASSSTGLNEKLFF
TRBJ2-5,TRBV5-4,-,-,TGTGCCAGCAGCCCGCGTGCAGAAATTGAAGAGACCCAGTACTTC,CASSPRAEIEETQYF
TRBJ2-5,TRBV5-8,TRBD2,-,TGTGCCAGCAGCTTGGCCTCCGGGACTATCCAAGAGACCCAGTACTTC,CASSLASGTIQETQYF
TRBJ2-7,TRBV7-2,TRBD2,-,TGTGCCAGCAGCCAAAGTCGCGGGGGCGAGCAGTACTTC,CASSQSRGGEQYF
TRBJ1-5,TRBV6-5,-,-,TGTGCCAGCGACCGGGAAAGAGGTCAGCCCCAGCATTTT,CASDRERGQPQHF
TRBJ1-4,TRBV7-2,-,-,TGTGCCAGCAGCTTAGGGTGGCGAGCTGGGGCTAGGGAAAAACTGTTTTTT,CASSLGWRAGAREKLFF
TRBJ2-7,TRBV2,-,-,TGTGCCAGCAGTGGTCTCTACGAGCAGTACTTC,CASSGLYEQYF
TRBJ1-1,TRBV6-4,-,few,TGTGCCAGCAAGAGGGGACAGAACACTGAAGCTTTCTTT,CASKRGQNTEAFF
TRBJ1-2,TRBV2,-,-,TGTGCCAGCAGTGGGGGGTTTTATGGCTACACCTTC,CASSGGFYGYTF
TRBJ1-1,TRBV5-1,TRBD1,-,TGCGCCAGCAGCGTAGACAGGGGGACTGAAGCTTTCTTT,CASSVDRGTEAFF
TRBJ1-2,TRBV19,TRBD1,-,TGTGCCAGTAGTACCACTACCACACGACAGGGGCGAGGCTACACCTTC,CASSTTTTRQGRGYTF
TRBJ2-6,TRBV6-5,-,few,TGTGCCAGCAGTTTCCTCGGGGGGGCCAACGTCCTGACTTTC,CASSFLGGANVLTF
TRBJ2-2,TRBV29-1,-,-,TGCAGCGCTCTCGGGACACCGAACCGTGCGAACACCGGGGAGCTGTTTTTT,CSALGTPNRANTGELFF
TRBJ2-7,TRBV29-1,-,-,TGCAGCGTCCTGACCCGACGGGGGTACGTCTTCCACGAGCAGTACTTC,CSVLTRRGYVFHEQYF
TRBJ1-5,TRBV7-9,-,-,TGTGCCAGCAGCTTCGGGGACAGCAATCAGCCCCAGCATTTT,CASSFGDSNQPQHF
TRBJ2-1,TRBV19,-,-,TGTGCCAGTAGTATAGGGGCTAGCAGCTCTATTAATGAGCAGTTCTTC,CASSIGASSSINEQFF
TRBJ2-7,TRBV4-3,-,-,TGCGCCAGCAGCCAAGATATCGGATACGAGCAGTACTTC,CASSQDIGYEQYF
TRBJ2-6,TRBV7-8,-,-,TGTGCCAGCAGCCCCTGGGACTCTGGGGCCAACGTCCTGACTTTC,CASSPWDSGANVLTF